The sample holds a few counts of the clone carrying this T cell receptor (beta chain). Antigen: not known. Germline loops: CDR1 SGDLS, CDR2 YYNGEE. The junction had 3 bases not matched to a gene; V was cut back by 3 bases and J by 8 bases. The CDR3 consists of 13 residues. Sequence data for DNA of cultured CD4+ T cells were generated by the Oncomine TCR Beta short-read assay. Using its own MiXCR run on the PCR reads, TCRdb lists one record per CDR3 protein. The data hold roughly 290 distinct CDR3 sequences, with more than 8.5% observed a single time. Treatment specified: roughly nine-day PBMC culture with coronavirus spike peptide pools or control peptides (ViraFEST assay). Unexposed donor CD4+ T cells predated the COVID-19 pandemic, collected 2011-2018. This sample was included in a study of vaccination and CD4 T cells after COVID-19. In the study overall: Participants received two doses of either BNT162b2 or mRNA-1273 vaccine. Ranging from 14 to 241, the interval between dose two and post-vaccine sampling had a median of 72 days. Overlapping peptides covering the spike proteins of SARS-CoV-2, HCoV-NL63, HCoV-OC43 and HCoV-229E were added to stimulate cells. Study observations and caveats: Post-vaccination reactive clonotypes (median around 40) did not differ significantly from post-infection (fewer than 24).

The sequencing input was CD4+ T cells from blood, cultured in vitro. The V call is TRBV9, the J call TRBJ2-1; 9 bases are a match to TRBD1. This receptor was taken from a human donor in good health. CDR3 bases: TGTGCCAGCAGCGAGGACAGGGGCGATGAGCAGTTCTTC. Its translation: CASSEDRGDEQFF.